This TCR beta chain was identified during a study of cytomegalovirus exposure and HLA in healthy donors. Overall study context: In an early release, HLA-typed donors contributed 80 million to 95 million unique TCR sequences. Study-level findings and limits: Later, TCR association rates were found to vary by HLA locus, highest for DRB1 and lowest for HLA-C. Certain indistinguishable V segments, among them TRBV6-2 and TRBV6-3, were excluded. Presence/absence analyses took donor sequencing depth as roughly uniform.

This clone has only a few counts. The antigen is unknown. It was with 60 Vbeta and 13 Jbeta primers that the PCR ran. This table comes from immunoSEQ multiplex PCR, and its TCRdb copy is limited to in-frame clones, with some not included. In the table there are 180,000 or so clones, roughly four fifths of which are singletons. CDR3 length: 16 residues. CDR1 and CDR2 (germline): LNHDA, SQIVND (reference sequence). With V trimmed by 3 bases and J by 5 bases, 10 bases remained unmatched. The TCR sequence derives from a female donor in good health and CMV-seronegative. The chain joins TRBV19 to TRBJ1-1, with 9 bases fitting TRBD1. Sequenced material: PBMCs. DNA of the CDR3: TGTGCCAGTAGTATTAGGACAGGGGCGGTTGGAACTGAAGCTTTCTTT. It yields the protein CASSIRTGAVGTEAFF. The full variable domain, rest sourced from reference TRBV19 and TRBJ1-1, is DGGITQSPKYLFRKEGQNVTLSCEQNLNHDAMYWYRQDPGQGLRLIYYSQIVNDFQKGDIAEGYSVSREKKESFPLTVTSAQKNPTAFYLCASSIRTGAVGTEAFFGQGTRLTVV.